This entry lists 17 T cell receptor beta chains sequenced from one sample in a study of cytotoxic CD8 clonotypes in ibrutinib-treated CLL. Produced via immunoSEQ multiplex PCR; TCRdb's table is partial and in-frame only. The sample records 8,500 to 13,000 clones, around 80% being singletons. This specimen consisted of PBMCs, obtained at disease progression, from a patient treated with ibrutinib. All receptors come from a human donor with chronic lymphocytic leukemia.

V and J are TRBV2 and TRBJ2-1; 10 bases map to TRBD2. The CDR3 spans 14 residues. V lost 3 bases, J lost 12 bases, and 8 bases stayed unmatched. Per germline, CDR1 SNHLY and CDR2 FYNNEI. This CDR3 reads CASSDQRGGLGQFF. CDR3 bases: TGTGCCAGCAGTGACCAGCGGGGGGGCCTCGGGCAGTTCTTC. Supplemented by reference TRBV2 and TRBJ2-1, the full variable domain reads EPEVTQTPSHQVTQMGQEVILRCVPISNHLYFYWYRQILGQKVEFLVSFYNNEISEKSEIFDDQFSVERPDGSNFTLKIRSTKLEDSAMYFCASSDQRGGLGQFFGPGTRLTVL.

The chain uses TRBV2 and TRBJ1-2; 9 nucleotides line up with TRBD1. Germline CDR1 is SNHLY and CDR2 is FYNNEI. V lost 10 bases, J lost 5 bases, and 8 bases stayed unmatched. This CDR3 contains 13 residues. The CDR3: CANQGTGSYGYTF. CDR3 sequence (DNA): TGTGCCAACCAGGGGACAGGGTCGTATGGCTACACCTTC.

The CDR3: CAIRPGLEGTGELFF. CDR3 nucleotides: TGTGCCATCAGGCCGGGACTAGAGGGGACCGGGGAGCTGTTTTTT. The chain uses TRBV10-3 and TRBJ2-2; 8 positions match TRBD2. CDR1 is ENHRY and CDR2 is SYGVKD in the germline V gene. The V segment lost 6 bases and the J segment 5 bases; nucleotides outside the gene matches: 8. This CDR3 comprises 15 residues.

This clone appeared once. The chain combines TRBV10-3 with TRBJ1-3, with D unresolved. Germline values: CDR1 ENHRY, CDR2 SYGVKD. Trimming pared 6 bases from V and 0 bases from J, leaving 15 bases between. The CDR3 covers 16 residues. The CDR3 sequence is CAIRTGEKSSGNTIYF. In nucleotides, the CDR3 is TGTGCCATCAGGACTGGAGAGAAATCCTCTGGAAACACCATATATTTT.

The chain is built from TRBV5-1 and TRBJ2-1, with TRBD2 matching over 7 bases. The germline gives CDR1 SGHRS, CDR2 YFSETQ. The J segment lost 8 bases and the V segment lost 6 bases, leaving 8 bases of the junction unmatched. The CDR3 totals 13 residues. The CDR3 DNA reads as TGCGCCAGCATGGCGGGGGAACGGGATGAGCAGTTCTTC. Its translation is CASMAGERDEQFF.

The J gene is TRBJ2-3, the V gene TRBV5-1, with TRBD2 matching over 13 bases. Unmatched junction bases numbered 8, after V lost 1 base and J lost 0 bases. The CDR3 contains 19 residues. The germline V gene has CDR1 SGHRS and CDR2 YFSETQ. Here the CDR3 reads CASSLQTGTSGTSTDTQYF. The DNA of the CDR3 is TGCGCCAGCAGCTTGCAGACCGGGACTAGCGGGACTAGCACAGATACGCAGTATTTT.

The V call is TRBV4-2, the J call TRBJ2-7; D is unresolved. The V end lost 0 bases, the J end lost 5 bases, and 14 bases lay between the germline ends. The CDR3 covers 15 residues. The germline gives CDR1 LGHNA, CDR2 YNFKEQ. The CDR3 protein is CASSQDTSYTDEQYF. CDR3 DNA sequence: TGTGCCAGCAGCCAAGATACAAGTTACACCGACGAGCAGTACTTC.

The chain has TRBV6-1 and TRBJ1-1, with D possibly matching TRBD1 (6 bases). The CDR3 consists of 15 residues. V shed 2 bases and J shed 4 bases, with 14 bases lying between them. Germline-derived CDR1 and CDR2 are MNHNS and SASEGT. The CDR3 bases are TGTGCCAGCAGTGAAATGAGGACAGAGGGCACTGAAGCTTTCTTT. It encodes CASSEMRTEGTEAFF.

This chain links TRBV25-1 with TRBJ2-7; D is uncertain. The CDR3 length is 12 residues. Germline V gene sequence: CDR1 MGHDK, CDR2 SYGVNS. V was trimmed by 8 bases and J by 0 bases, leaving 8 bases between them. CDR3 sequence: CASGGNSYEQYF. The CDR3, as DNA: TGTGCCAGCGGCGGAAACTCCTACGAGCAGTACTTC.

The CDR3 nucleotides are TGTGCCAGCAGTGGGTACACAGGGAACACCGGGGAGCTGTTTTTT. Its translation is CASSGYTGNTGELFF. The chain has TRBV6-1 and TRBJ2-2; D perhaps matches TRBD1 (5 bases). In germline, CDR1 is MNHNS, CDR2 SASEGT. The CDR3 sequence is 15 residues long. V was cut by 4 bases and J by 1 base, with 10 bases left in between.

The V and J genes are TRBV6-4 and TRBJ2-3, with D maybe TRBD2 (5 bases). The CDR3 sequence is 15 residues long. The germline V and J ends were trimmed by 4 bases and 4 bases, with 15 bases remaining between them. Germline values: CDR1 MRHNA, CDR2 SNTAGT. CDR3 residues: CASSGTVRVPDTQYF. As DNA, the CDR3 is TGTGCCAGCAGTGGGACGGTGAGGGTCCCAGATACGCAGTATTTT.

The chain recombines TRBV18 with TRBJ2-7; 11 bases are shared with TRBD1. Germline trimming cut 5 bases from V and 3 bases from J; bases unmatched to any gene: 0. CDR3 length: 13 residues. Germline-derived CDR1 and CDR2 are KGHSH and LQKENI. As DNA, the CDR3 is TGTGCCAGCTCAGGGACAGGGGGCTACGAGCAGTACTTC. Its translation is CASSGTGGYEQYF.

The chain has TRBV30 and TRBJ1-3; D is undetermined. Germline-derived CDR1 and CDR2 are GTSNPN and SVGIG (reference sequence). The V gene lost 2 bases and the J gene lost 4 bases, with 18 bases spanning the gap. The CDR3 runs 16 residues. CDR3 bases: TGTGCCTGGAGTAAAGGACTGGCCCTCCTAGGAAACACCATATATTTT. Its translation: CAWSKGLALLGNTIYF.

The chain uses TRBV27 and TRBJ1-1; D call uncertain. CDR3 length: 17 amino acids. Trimming pared 4 bases from V and 3 bases from J, leaving 21 bases between. Germline-derived CDR1 and CDR2 are MNHEY and SMNVEV (reference sequence). The CDR3 reads CASSSLILGSSDTEAFF. The CDR3, as DNA: TGTGCCAGCAGTTCTTTGATTCTCGGTTCTTCTGACACTGAAGCTTTCTTT.

The chain couples TRBV5-4 to TRBJ2-5; 8 nucleotides line up with TRBD2. The CDR3 runs 14 residues. Trimming took 4 bases from V and 5 from J; bases not matched to a gene: 7. Germline V gene lookup returns CDR1 SGHNT and CDR2 YYREEE (reference sequence). CDR3 region: CASSPSGGRETQYF. Here the CDR3 DNA reads TGTGCCAGCAGCCCCAGCGGGGGCAGGGAGACCCAGTACTTC.

This clone was seen a single time. The rearrangement links TRBV5-4 to TRBJ1-1; 7 nucleotides align to TRBD1. The germline gives CDR1 SGHNT, CDR2 YYREEE (reference sequence). V lost 4 bases, J lost 5 bases, and 5 bases stayed unmatched. The CDR3 spans 13 residues. This CDR3 is CASSKPGGTEAFF. CDR3 bases: TGTGCCAGCAGCAAGCCAGGGGGGACTGAAGCTTTCTTT.

V gene TRBV7-8 combines with J gene TRBJ2-1; D is possibly TRBD2 (6 bases). Germline assignment: CDR1 SGHVS and CDR2 FQNEAQ. The CDR3 loop spans 17 amino acids. The ends were cut back, 0 bases at V and 0 bases at J, with 12 bases in the middle. In DNA, the CDR3 is TGTGCCAGCAGCTTAGCATGGTGGGAGGACTCCTACAATGAGCAGTTCTTC. Protein: CASSLAWWEDSYNEQFF.